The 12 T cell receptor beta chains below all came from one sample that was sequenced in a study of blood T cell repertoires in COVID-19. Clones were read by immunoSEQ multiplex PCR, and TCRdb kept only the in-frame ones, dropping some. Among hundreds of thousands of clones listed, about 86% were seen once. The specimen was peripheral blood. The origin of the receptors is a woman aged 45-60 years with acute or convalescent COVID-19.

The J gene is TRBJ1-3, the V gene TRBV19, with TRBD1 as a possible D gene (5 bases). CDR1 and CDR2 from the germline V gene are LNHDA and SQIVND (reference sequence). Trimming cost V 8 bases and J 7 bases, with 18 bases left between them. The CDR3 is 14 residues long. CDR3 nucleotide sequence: TGTGCCAGTCGACTGCAGGGTGCCGCGAACACCATATATTTT. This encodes CASRLQGAANTIYF.

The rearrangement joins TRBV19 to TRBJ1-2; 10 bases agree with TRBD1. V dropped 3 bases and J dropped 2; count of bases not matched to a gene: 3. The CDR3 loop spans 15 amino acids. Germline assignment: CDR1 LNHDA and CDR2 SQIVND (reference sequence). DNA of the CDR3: TGTGCCAGTAGTATCCGGACAGGGGGGAACTATGGCTACACCTTC. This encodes CASSIRTGGNYGYTF.

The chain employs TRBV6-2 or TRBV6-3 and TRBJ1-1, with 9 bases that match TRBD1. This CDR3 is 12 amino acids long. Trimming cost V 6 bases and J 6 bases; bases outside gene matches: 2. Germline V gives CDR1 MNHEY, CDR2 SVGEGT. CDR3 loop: CASSRTGAEAFF. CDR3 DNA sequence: TGTGCCAGCAGCCGGACAGGGGCTGAAGCTTTCTTT.

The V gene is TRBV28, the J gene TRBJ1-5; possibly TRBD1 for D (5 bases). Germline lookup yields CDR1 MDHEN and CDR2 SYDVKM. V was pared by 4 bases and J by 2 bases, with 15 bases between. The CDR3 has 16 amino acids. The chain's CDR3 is CASSSHGRGGNQPQHF. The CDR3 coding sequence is TGTGCCAGCAGTTCACATGGGAGGGGCGGCAATCAGCCCCAGCATTTT.

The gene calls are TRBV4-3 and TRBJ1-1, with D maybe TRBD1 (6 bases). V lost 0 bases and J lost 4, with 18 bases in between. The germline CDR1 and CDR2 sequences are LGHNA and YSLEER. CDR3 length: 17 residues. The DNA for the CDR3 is TGCGCCAGCAGCCAAGAGAGTGGGGGCAGGGATAGCACTGAAGCTTTCTTT. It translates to CASSQESGGRDSTEAFF.

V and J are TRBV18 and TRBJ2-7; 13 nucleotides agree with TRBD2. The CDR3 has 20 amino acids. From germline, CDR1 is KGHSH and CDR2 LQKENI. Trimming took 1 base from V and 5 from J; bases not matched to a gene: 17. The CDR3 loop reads CASSPLYRKVGLAGANEQYF. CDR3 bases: TGTGCCAGCTCACCACTTTACCGGAAGGTTGGACTAGCGGGAGCAAACGAGCAGTACTTC.

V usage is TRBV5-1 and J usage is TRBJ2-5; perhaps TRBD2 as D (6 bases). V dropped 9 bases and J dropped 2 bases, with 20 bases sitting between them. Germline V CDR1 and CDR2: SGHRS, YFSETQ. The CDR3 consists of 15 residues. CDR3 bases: TGCGCCACAGAAATTACGCCGGGGAGGCAAGAGACCCAGTACTTC. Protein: CATEITPGRQETQYF. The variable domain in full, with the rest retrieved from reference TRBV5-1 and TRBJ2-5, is KAGVTQTPRYLIKTRGQQVTLSCSPISGHRSVSWYQQTPGQGLQFLFEYFSETQRNKGNFPGRFSGRQFSNSRSEMNVSTLELGDSALYLCATEITPGRQETQYFGPGTRLLVL.

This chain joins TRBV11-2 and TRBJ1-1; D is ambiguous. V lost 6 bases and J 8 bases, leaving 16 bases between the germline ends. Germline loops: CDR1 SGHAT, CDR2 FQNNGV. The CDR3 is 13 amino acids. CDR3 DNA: TGTGCCAGCAGTAAAGATCGGGGAGTAGAAGCTTTCTTT. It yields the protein CASSKDRGVEAFF.

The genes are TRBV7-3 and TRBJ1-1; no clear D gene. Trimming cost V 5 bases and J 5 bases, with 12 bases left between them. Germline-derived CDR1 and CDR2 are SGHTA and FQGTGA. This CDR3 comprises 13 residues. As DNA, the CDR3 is TGTGCCAGCAGCCTATCCGTGTATACTGAAGCTTTCTTT. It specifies CASSLSVYTEAFF.

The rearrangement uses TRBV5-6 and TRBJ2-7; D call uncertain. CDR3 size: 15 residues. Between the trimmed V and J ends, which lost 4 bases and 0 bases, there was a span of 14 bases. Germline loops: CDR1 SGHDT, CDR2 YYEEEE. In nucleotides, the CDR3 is TGTGCCAGCAGCCCACCCTCCGGTTCCTCCTACGAGCAGTACTTC. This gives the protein CASSPPSGSSYEQYF.

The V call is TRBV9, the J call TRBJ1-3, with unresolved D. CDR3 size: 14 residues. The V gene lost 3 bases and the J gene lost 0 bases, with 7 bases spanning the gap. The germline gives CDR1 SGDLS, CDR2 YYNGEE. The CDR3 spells CASSEESSGNTIYF. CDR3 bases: TGTGCCAGCAGCGAGGAGAGCTCTGGAAACACCATATATTTT.

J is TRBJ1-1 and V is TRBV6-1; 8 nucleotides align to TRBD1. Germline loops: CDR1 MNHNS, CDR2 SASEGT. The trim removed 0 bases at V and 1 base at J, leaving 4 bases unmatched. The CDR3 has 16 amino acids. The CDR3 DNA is TGTGCCAGCAGTGAAGCGCCTGGGACAGGGAACACTGAAGCTTTCTTT. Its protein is CASSEAPGTGNTEAFF.